Sequencing of this T cell receptor (beta chain) was carried out in a study of blood T cell repertoires in COVID-19. Study summary: Acute-phase and convalescent COVID-19 samples originated in the United States, Italy and Spain. PBMCs, B-cell-depleted T cells, or T cells were the source of the cDNA or gDNA that made up the material.

Authors' processing steps: From reference gene primer amplification, estimates of nucleated cell counts were derived. Profiling relied on immunoSEQ multiplex PCR, and the TCRdb table lists in-frame clones only, not all of them. Clone size and the V and J calls come from that table; the DNA yielded D and trimming. This sample has approximately 170,000 clones; about 86% occur once, and the top ten carry about 2.7%. V lost 5 bases and J lost 7; bases outside the gene matches: 6. This CDR3 spans 15 amino acids. Looked up from germline, CDR1 is SGHAT and CDR2 is FQNNGV. The V gene is TRBV11-2, the J gene TRBJ1-3, with 12 bases fitting TRBD1. The specimen sequenced was peripheral blood. This receptor was obtained from a human donor with acute or convalescent COVID-19. The donor label of this sample is uncertain. In DNA, the CDR3 is TGTGCCAGCAGCCGGGACAGGGGGCAATGGAACACCATATATTTT. This translates into CASSRDRGQWNTIYF.